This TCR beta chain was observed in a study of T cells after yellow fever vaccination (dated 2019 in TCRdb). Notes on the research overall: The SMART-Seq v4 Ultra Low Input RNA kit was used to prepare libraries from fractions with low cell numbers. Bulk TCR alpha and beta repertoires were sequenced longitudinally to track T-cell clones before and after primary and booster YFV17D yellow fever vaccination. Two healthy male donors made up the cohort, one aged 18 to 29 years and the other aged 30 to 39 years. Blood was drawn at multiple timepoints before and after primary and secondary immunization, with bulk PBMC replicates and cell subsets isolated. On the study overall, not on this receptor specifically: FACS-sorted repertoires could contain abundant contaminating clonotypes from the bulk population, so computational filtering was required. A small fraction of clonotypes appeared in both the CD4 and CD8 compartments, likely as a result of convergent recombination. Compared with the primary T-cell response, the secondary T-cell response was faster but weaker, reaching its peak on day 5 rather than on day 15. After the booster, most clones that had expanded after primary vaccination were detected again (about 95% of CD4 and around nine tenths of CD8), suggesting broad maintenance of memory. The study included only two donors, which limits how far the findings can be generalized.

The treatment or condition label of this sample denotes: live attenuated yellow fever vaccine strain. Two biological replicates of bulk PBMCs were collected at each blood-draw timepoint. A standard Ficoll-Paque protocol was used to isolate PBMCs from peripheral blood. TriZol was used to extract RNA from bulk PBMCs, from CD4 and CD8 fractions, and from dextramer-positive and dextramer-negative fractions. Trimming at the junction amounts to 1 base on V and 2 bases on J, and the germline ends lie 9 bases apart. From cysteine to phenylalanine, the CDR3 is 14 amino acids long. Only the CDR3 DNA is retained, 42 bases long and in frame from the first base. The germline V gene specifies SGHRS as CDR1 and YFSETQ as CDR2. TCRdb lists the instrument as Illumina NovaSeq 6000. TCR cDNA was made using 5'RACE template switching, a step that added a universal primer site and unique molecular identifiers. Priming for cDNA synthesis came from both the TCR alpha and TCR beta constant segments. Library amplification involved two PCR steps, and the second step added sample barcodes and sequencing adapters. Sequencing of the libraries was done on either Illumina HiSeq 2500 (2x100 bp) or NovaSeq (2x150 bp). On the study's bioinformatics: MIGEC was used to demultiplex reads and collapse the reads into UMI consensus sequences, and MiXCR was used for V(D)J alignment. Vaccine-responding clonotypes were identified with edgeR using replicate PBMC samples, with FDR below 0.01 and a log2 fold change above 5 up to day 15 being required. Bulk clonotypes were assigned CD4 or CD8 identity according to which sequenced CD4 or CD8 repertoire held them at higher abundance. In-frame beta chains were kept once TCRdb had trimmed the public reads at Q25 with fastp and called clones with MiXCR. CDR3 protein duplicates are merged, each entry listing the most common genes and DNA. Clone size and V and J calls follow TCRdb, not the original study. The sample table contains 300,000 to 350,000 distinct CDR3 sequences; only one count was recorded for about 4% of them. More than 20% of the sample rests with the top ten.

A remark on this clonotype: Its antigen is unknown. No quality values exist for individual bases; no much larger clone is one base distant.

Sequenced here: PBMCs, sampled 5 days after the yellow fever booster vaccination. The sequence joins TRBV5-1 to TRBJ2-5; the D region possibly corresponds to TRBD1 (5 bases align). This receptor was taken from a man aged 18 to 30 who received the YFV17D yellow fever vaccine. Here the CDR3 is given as CASSLTRQQETQYF. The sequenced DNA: TGCGCCAGCAGCTTGACGCGACAGCAAGAGACCCAGTACTTC.